These 21 T cell receptor beta chains share one sample of origin, sequenced in a study of blood T cell repertoires in COVID-19. Measured with immunoSEQ multiplex PCR; TCRdb has only the in-frame clones, and not every one. The sample contains 200,000 to 300,000 clones, about 90% of which appear only once. The source material was peripheral blood. The receptors were gathered from a man aged 18 to 30 with active or convalescent COVID-19.

The V call is TRBV10-3, the J call TRBJ2-1, with D uncertain. Germline V gene lookup returns CDR1 ENHRY and CDR2 SYGVKD. This CDR3 is 17 amino acids long. The V end was cut by 0 bases, the J end by 0 bases, with 12 bases between. In nucleotides, the CDR3 is TGTGCCATCAGTGAGTCCCCGGCGGAGAGCTCCTACAATGAGCAGTTCTTC. This sequence encodes CAISESPAESSYNEQFF.

The chain is built from TRBV7-9 and TRBJ2-7; the match to TRBD1 covers 7 bases. From germline, CDR1 is SEHNR and CDR2 FQNEAQ (reference sequence). The CDR3 extends over 15 amino acids. Germline trimming cut 5 bases from V and 3 bases from J; bases unmatched to any gene: 10. CDR3 coding DNA: TGTGCCAGCAGCCTTCGGACAGGACAACACTACGAGCAGTACTTC. Its protein is CASSLRTGQHYEQYF.

This chain uses TRBV5-1 with TRBJ1-1; D uncertain. There are 14 residues in the CDR3. Trimming removed 7 bases at V and 4 bases at J, with 17 bases between. Germline V gene lookup returns CDR1 SGHRS and CDR2 YFSETQ. DNA of the CDR3: TGCGCCAGCCAGTCTTTGGGGAGCTCCACTGAAGCTTTCTTT. Protein: CASQSLGSSTEAFF.

The genes are TRBV19 and TRBJ1-4, with 7 bases identical to TRBD1. The CDR3 contains 16 residues. Germline trimming cut 7 bases from V and 8 bases from J; bases unmatched to any gene: 16. Germline-derived CDR1 and CDR2 are LNHDA and SQIVND (reference sequence). This CDR3 is CASTGQASQRVEKLFF. DNA for the CDR3: TGTGCCAGTACTGGACAGGCTTCTCAAAGGGTGGAAAAACTGTTTTTT. Variable domain in full (rest from reference TRBV19 and TRBJ1-4): DGGITQSPKYLFRKEGQNVTLSCEQNLNHDAMYWYRQDPGQGLRLIYYSQIVNDFQKGDIAEGYSVSREKKESFPLTVTSAQKNPTAFYLCASTGQASQRVEKLFFGSGTQLSVL.

The chain couples TRBV28 to TRBJ2-1, with 7 bases fitting TRBD2. There are 11 residues in the CDR3. Per the germline V gene, CDR1 is MDHEN and CDR2 is SYDVKM. V lost 8 bases to trimming and J lost 8 bases; unmatched junction nucleotides: 3. The CDR3 loop reads CASPGRDEQFF. In DNA form, the CDR3 reads TGTGCCAGCCCAGGGAGGGATGAGCAGTTCTTC. Full variable domain (remainder filled in from reference TRBV28 and TRBJ2-1): DVKVTQSSRYLVKRTGEKVFLECVQDMDHENMFWYRQDPGLGLRLIYFSYDVKMKEKGDIPEGYSVSREKKERFSLILESASTNQTSMYLCASPGRDEQFFGPGTRLTVL.

The DNA of the CDR3 is TGCGCCAGCAGCCAAGAGGTCACTAGCGGGGTTTACAATGAGCAGTTCTTC. As protein: CASSQEVTSGVYNEQFF. The chain carries TRBV4-3 and TRBJ2-1, with 10 bases identical to TRBD2. Per the germline V gene, CDR1 is LGHNA and CDR2 is YSLEER. The CDR3 is made up of 17 amino acids. The V and J ends lost 0 bases and 4 bases, in that order; junction bases with no gene match: 6.

This clone was detected only once. The rearrangement joins TRBV20-1 to TRBJ1-2; D remains unclear. This CDR3 region has 15 residues. Germline V gene data show CDR1 as DFQATT and CDR2 as SNEGSKA (reference sequence). V was trimmed by 3 bases and J by 4 bases, leaving 18 bases between them. CDR3 nucleotides: TGCAGTGCTAGTCGTTCGGGAATTGTACGCTATGGCTACACCTTC. Its protein product is CSASRSGIVRYGYTF.

This clone counts as medium-sized. This sequence joins TRBV6-2 or TRBV6-3 and TRBJ1-2; D remains unclear. Trimming left V 5 bases short and J 4 bases short, with 11 bases between. This CDR3 has 13 amino acids. The germline V gene encodes CDR1 MNHEY and CDR2 SVGEGT. The CDR3 sequence is CASSPTGSYGYTF. In DNA form, the CDR3 reads TGTGCCAGCAGTCCGACCGGGAGCTATGGCTACACCTTC.

The chain is built from TRBV6-2 or TRBV6-3 and TRBJ2-7, with TRBD2 identical over 9 bases. V lost 0 bases and J lost 1; bases outside the gene matches: 4. This CDR3 has 16 amino acids. From germline, CDR1 is MNHEY and CDR2 SVGEGT. The CDR3 sequence is CASSYSPTSGSYEQYF. The CDR3, as DNA: TGTGCCAGCAGTTACTCGCCGACTAGCGGATCCTACGAGCAGTACTTC.

This chain uses TRBV7-9 with TRBJ1-6; TRBD1 might be the D (6 bases). The germline gives CDR1 SEHNR, CDR2 FQNEAQ (reference sequence). The CDR3 runs to 14 residues. With 4 bases removed from V and 7 bases from J, the gap between germline ends came to 11 bases. The CDR3 sequence: CASSSRTENSPLHF. CDR3 DNA: TGTGCCAGCAGCTCCCGGACAGAGAATTCACCCCTCCACTTT.

The rearrangement joins TRBV28 to TRBJ2-2, with 7 bases identical to TRBD1. The CDR3 contains 16 residues. Trimming at V came to 6 bases and at J to 0 bases, leaving 7 bases not matched to a gene. Germline CDR1 and CDR2: MDHEN and SYDVKM. This chain's CDR3 is CASRPRDSANTGELFF. CDR3 coding DNA: TGTGCCAGCAGACCCCGGGACAGCGCGAACACCGGGGAGCTGTTTTTT.

The gene calls are TRBV24-1 and TRBJ1-1; no clear D. The CDR3 contains 12 residues. Germline V gene data show CDR1 as KGHDR and CDR2 as SFDVKD. Trimming took 1 base from V and 3 from J, leaving 2 bases between them. CDR3 loop: CATSDFDTEAFF. The CDR3 DNA reads as TGTGCCACCAGTGATTTCGACACTGAAGCTTTCTTT.

The chain carries TRBV5-1 and TRBJ2-1, with 8 bases aligning to TRBD2. The V and J ends lost 7 bases and 4 bases, in that order; junction bases with no gene match: 10. The CDR3 covers 15 residues. In germline, CDR1 is SGHRS, CDR2 YFSETQ. CDR3 region: CASRLSGVTYNEQFF. The CDR3 DNA reads TGCGCCAGCCGTCTTAGCGGGGTTACGTACAATGAGCAGTTCTTC.

This chain uses TRBV5-1 with TRBJ2-3, with 9 bases matching TRBD2. Germline lookup yields CDR1 SGHRS and CDR2 YFSETQ. Trimming at V came to 4 bases and at J to 5 bases, leaving 8 bases not matched to a gene. This CDR3 has 15 amino acids. CDR3 protein: CASSLLAGGEDTQYF. The CDR3 DNA reads TGCGCCAGCAGCCTGCTGGCGGGGGGGGAAGATACGCAGTATTTT.

V and J are TRBV19 and TRBJ1-1, with D possibly being TRBD1 (6 bases). The CDR3 has 17 amino acids. V was shortened by 0 bases and J by 6 bases, with 20 bases between the two germline ends. CDR1 is LNHDA and CDR2 is SQIVND in the germline V gene (reference sequence). CDR3 nucleotide sequence: TGTGCCAGTAGTATAGATCGGGGGGCCCTACTGTTGGCTGAAGCTTTCTTT. Its translation is CASSIDRGALLLAEAFF.

This clone was found once. The chain employs TRBV6-5 and TRBJ1-3; D may be TRBD1 (5 bases). This CDR3 is 14 amino acids long. Germline assignment: CDR1 MNHEY and CDR2 SVGAGI. Between the trimmed V and J ends, which lost 6 bases and 2 bases, there was a span of 11 bases. CDR3 nucleotides: TGTGCCAGCAGACTTGACAGCACTGGAAACACCATATATTTT. It is translated as CASRLDSTGNTIYF.

This chain links TRBV5-8 with TRBJ1-4, with a weak D call TRBD1 (5 bases). Germline V gene data show CDR1 as SGHTS and CDR2 as YDEGEE. The length of the CDR3 is 15 residues. Between the trimmed V and J ends, which lost 4 bases and 4 bases, there was a span of 14 bases. For the CDR3, the DNA is TGTGCCAGCAGCCCCGGGGGGGTCATTAATGAAAAACTGTTTTTT. Protein: CASSPGGVINEKLFF.

J is TRBJ2-7 and V is TRBV7-3; TRBD2 matches at 8 bases. The CDR3 spans 14 residues. J gave up 8 bases and V 5 bases, and 11 bases lay outside the gene matches. Germline lookup yields CDR1 SGHTA and CDR2 FQGTGA. The CDR3 protein is CASSPGGAANKQYF. The CDR3 region has the DNA TGTGCCAGCAGCCCGGGGGGGGCGGCTAACAAGCAGTACTTC.

This chain joins TRBV7-8 and TRBJ1-1; D gene ambiguous. The CDR3 spans 14 residues. V was shortened by 5 bases and J by 4 bases, with 14 bases between the two germline ends. Looked up from germline, CDR1 is SGHVS and CDR2 is FQNEAQ. The CDR3 sequence: CASSPGLRATEAFF. The CDR3 DNA reads TGTGCCAGCAGCCCTGGACTCCGGGCCACTGAAGCTTTCTTT.

Note on this clone: This same CDR3 is encoded by further DNA sequences in the sample. The chain uses TRBV5-1 and TRBJ2-2; possibly TRBD2 for D (7 bases). The V gene's germline CDR1 is SGHRS and CDR2 YFSETQ. The CDR3 is 15 residues long. Trimming cost V 2 bases and J 3 bases, with 11 bases left between them. The CDR3 DNA sequence: TGCGCCAGCAGCTTCGGGGGGCTCGACACCGGGGAGCTGTTTTTT. It codes for CASSFGGLDTGELFF.

This clone has more than one count but fewer than ten. CDR3: CAISGTSGAKDTQYF. CDR3 in DNA: TGTGCCATCAGTGGGACTAGCGGGGCGAAAGATACGCAGTATTTT. V gene TRBV10-3 combines with J gene TRBJ2-3; 12 nucleotides line up with TRBD2. The CDR3 extends over 15 amino acids. Per germline, CDR1 ENHRY and CDR2 SYGVKD. J was trimmed by 5 bases and V by 4 bases; bases with no gene match: 4.